This TCR beta chain was retrieved from a study of T cells in localized non-small cell lung cancer. Clones were sequenced by immunoSEQ multiplex PCR, and TCRdb holds only the in-frame ones, with some missing. The table records some 64,000 clones, roughly 79% of them present only once. Findings of the study overall: Prolonged overall survival went with higher T cell density in the blood.

The V and J ends lost 4 bases and 0 bases, in that order; junction bases with no gene match: 10. This CDR3 region has 19 residues. From germline, CDR1 is SGHRS and CDR2 YFSETQ. A note on this clone: What it recognizes is unknown.

The chain links TRBV5-1 to TRBJ1-4; 12 positions agree with TRBD1. The sample consisted of PBMCs, taken before any cancer treatment. The TCR originated in a man between 40 and 69 years old with stage II lung adenocarcinoma. The CDR3 protein is CASSLTGTGGFSTNEKLFF. CDR3 sequence (DNA): TGCGCCAGCAGCCTTACCGGGACAGGGGGCTTTTCAACTAATGAAAAACTGTTTTTT. Supplemented by reference TRBV5-1 and TRBJ1-4, the full variable domain reads KAGVTQTPRYLIKTRGQQVTLSCSPISGHRSVSWYQQTPGQGLQFLFEYFSETQRNKGNFPGRFSGRQFSNSRSEMNVSTLELGDSALYLCASSLTGTGGFSTNEKLFFGSGTQLSVL.